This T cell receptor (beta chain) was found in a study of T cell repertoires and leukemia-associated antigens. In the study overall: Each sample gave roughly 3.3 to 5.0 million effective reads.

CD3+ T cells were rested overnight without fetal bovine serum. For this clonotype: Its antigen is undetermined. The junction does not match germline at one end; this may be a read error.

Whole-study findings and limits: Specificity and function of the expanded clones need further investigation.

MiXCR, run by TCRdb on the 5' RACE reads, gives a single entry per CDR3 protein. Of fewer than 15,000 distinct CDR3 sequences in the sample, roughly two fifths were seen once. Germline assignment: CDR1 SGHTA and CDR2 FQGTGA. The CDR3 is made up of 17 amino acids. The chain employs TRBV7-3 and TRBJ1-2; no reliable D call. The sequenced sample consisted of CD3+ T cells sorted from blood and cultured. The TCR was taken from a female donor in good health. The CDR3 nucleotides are TGTGCCAGCAGCTTAGCTCCATTGAGGCAGAGGAACTATGGCTACGCCTTC. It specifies CASSLAPLRQRNYGYAF.